This T cell receptor beta chain stems from a study of blood T cell repertoires in COVID-19 (dated by TCRdb to 2018 to 2021). Study-level background: Samples from collaborators originated in the United States, Italy and Spain and spanned both the acute and convalescent phases of COVID-19. The material from the prospective study consisted of cDNA or gDNA derived from T cells, B-cell-depleted T cells, or PBMCs. Deeply sampled blood TCRbeta repertoires from subjects exposed to, actively infected with, or recovered from COVID-19 were included in the dataset. A freely available public database, intended as a resource for researchers studying the immune response to SARS-CoV-2, is where the repertoires were released. Samples were obtained from the ongoing ImmuneRACE study (first 160 participants) and from approximately 1,200 subjects provided by 6 global collaborators. A de-identified subject ID, COVID-19 status, age in years and sex were almost always included in the sample metadata. Where HLA class I and class II types were available, the types were taken from metadata supplied by the sample provider, not from assay-based typing.

TCRbeta CDR3 regions were amplified from genomic DNA using the immunoSEQ Assay, a bias-controlled multiplex PCR. As for the original processing: Within the assay, amplification of reference gene primers was used to estimate how many nucleated cells each sample contained. To quantify the absolute abundance of each unique TCRbeta CDR3 rearrangement, sequence reads were collapsed and filtered. For each sample, productive Simpson clonality was calculated as the square root of Simpson's diversity index across productive rearrangements. Drawn from immuneACCESS, this table holds only the in-frame rearrangements with V and J called that TCRdb kept. Clones are partly lost; checked studies trace under half to an unresolved V gene and leave the rest unexplained. Clonal size and the V and J genes are those of that table, whereas D and trimming came from the DNA. The sample profile shows about 250,000 clones; roughly 83% of them were found once. Of the sample, around 8.9% falls within the top ten clones.

As concerns this clone: What this receptor recognizes is not known. No quality values exist for individual bases; no much larger clone is one base distant.

At the junction V is shortened by 2 bases and J by 9 bases; bases outside the gene matches: 14. The CDR3 starts with the cysteine, ends with the phenylalanine, and has 17 residues. The read is trimmed to its CDR3 DNA, 51 bases read in frame from base 1. Taken from the germline V gene, the CDR1 and CDR2 loops are SGHDN and FVKESK. General conclusions and limits of the study: How much clinical and demographic metadata was included differed by source and by participant, and the metadata was provided uncurated.

Whole blood was collected in K2EDTA tubes by collaborating institutions according to the institutions' own protocols. For TCRbeta analysis, collaborators shipped samples as frozen whole blood, isolated PBMCs, or DNA extracted from either of those sample types. This TCR derives from a man at least 80 years old with acute or convalescent COVID-19. The chain links TRBV14 with TRBJ2-1; TRBD2 fits 9 bases in the junction. Specimen: peripheral blood. CDR3 protein: CASSQPVVASGISEQFF. The sequenced DNA is TGTGCCAGCAGCCAACCGGTGGTGGCTAGCGGGATTAGTGAGCAGTTCTTC.